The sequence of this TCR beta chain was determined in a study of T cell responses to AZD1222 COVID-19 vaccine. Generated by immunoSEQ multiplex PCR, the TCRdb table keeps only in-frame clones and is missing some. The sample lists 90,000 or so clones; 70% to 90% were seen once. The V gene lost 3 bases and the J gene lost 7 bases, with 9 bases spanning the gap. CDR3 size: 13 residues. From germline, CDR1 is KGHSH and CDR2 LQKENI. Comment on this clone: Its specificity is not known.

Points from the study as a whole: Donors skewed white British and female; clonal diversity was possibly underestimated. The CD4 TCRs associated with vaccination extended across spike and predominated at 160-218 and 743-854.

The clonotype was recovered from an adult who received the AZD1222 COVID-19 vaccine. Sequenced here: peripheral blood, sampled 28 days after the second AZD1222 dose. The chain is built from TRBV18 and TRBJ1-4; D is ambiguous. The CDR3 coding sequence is TGTGCCAGCTCACCGCACGAGGGTGAAAAACTGTTTTTT. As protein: CASSPHEGEKLFF.